The 17 T cell receptor beta chains in this list originate from one sample, sequenced in a study of blood T cell repertoires in COVID-19. Repertoires were generated with immunoSEQ multiplex PCR, while TCRdb's copy carries only in-frame clones and drops some. The sample yields approximately 250,000 clones, approximately 90% seen once. Sequenced: PBMCs or T cells enriched from blood (not recorded which). The receptors were gathered from a man aged 35 to 55 who had been exposed to COVID-19.

The gene calls are TRBV4-2 and TRBJ2-7; 9 bases fit TRBD2. The length of the CDR3 is 15 residues. Losses at the gene ends were 1 base for V and 4 bases for J; bases not matched to a gene: 5. Germline V gene sequence: CDR1 LGHNA, CDR2 YNFKEQ. CDR3 bases: TGTGCCAGCAGCCAAGGGGAACTAGCGGGTTACGAGCAGTACTTC. Its translation is CASSQGELAGYEQYF.

The sample holds one count of this clone. The V gene is TRBV18, the J gene TRBJ2-6; no definite D call. This CDR3 comprises 16 residues. V was shortened by 2 bases and J by 2 bases, with 10 bases between the two germline ends. Germline lookup yields CDR1 KGHSH and CDR2 LQKENI. This CDR3 is CASSPVNSAGANVLTF. DNA of the CDR3: TGTGCCAGCTCACCAGTGAACAGTGCTGGGGCCAACGTCCTGACTTTC.

The genes are TRBV30 and TRBJ2-7; D possibly corresponds to TRBD2 (6 bases). CDR1 and CDR2 from the germline V gene are GTSNPN and SVGIG (reference sequence). The CDR3 has 15 amino acids. V lost 5 bases and J lost 3, with 20 bases in between. The CDR3 loop is CAWARGGTLYYEQYF. The CDR3 bases are TGTGCCTGGGCACGAGGCGGGACCCTTTACTACGAGCAGTACTTC.

This clone was recorded a few times. The rearrangement uses TRBV7-9 and TRBJ1-4; 11 bases match TRBD1. Germline V gene data show CDR1 as SEHNR and CDR2 as FQNEAQ (reference sequence). The length of the CDR3 is 16 residues. The trim removed 2 bases at V and 8 bases at J, leaving 7 bases unmatched. CDR3 in DNA: TGTGCCAGCAGCTTACGCTCGGGACAGGGGGGAGAAAAACTGTTTTTT. Translated, it gives CASSLRSGQGGEKLFF.

The chain couples TRBV18 to TRBJ1-6; 7 bases line up with TRBD1. The CDR3 is 14 residues long. Germline V gene sequence: CDR1 KGHSH, CDR2 LQKENI. The ends lost 5 bases at V and 7 bases at J; junction bases unmatched: 5. The CDR3 DNA reads TGTGCCAGCTCAGAACAGGGGAACAATTCACCCCTCCACTTT. Translated, it gives CASSEQGNNSPLHF. The full variable domain, rest sourced from reference TRBV18 and TRBJ1-6, is NAGVMQNPRHLVRRRGQEARLRCSPMKGHSHVYWYRQLPEEGLKFMVYLQKENIIDESGMPKERFSAEFPKEGPSILRIQQVVRGDSAAYFCASSEQGNNSPLHFGNGTRLTVT.

V gene TRBV27 combines with J gene TRBJ2-1; maybe TRBD1 (5 bases). This CDR3 comprises 15 residues. The germline V gene has CDR1 MNHEY and CDR2 SMNVEV (reference sequence). V was cut by 2 bases and J by 3 bases, with 11 bases left in between. CDR3 in amino acids: CASSLSQGNYNEQFF. In DNA form, the CDR3 reads TGTGCCAGCAGTTTAAGCCAGGGCAACTACAATGAGCAGTTCTTC.

This chain connects TRBV11-2 to TRBJ2-7; TRBD2 aligns across 7 bases. V shed 3 bases and J 6 bases; nucleotides not matched to a gene: 11. Germline CDR1 and CDR2: SGHAT and FQNNGV. The CDR3 is 15 amino acids. The CDR3 region has the DNA TGTGCCAGCAGCTTTTCCCTGGGGGGGACGGCCGAGCAGTACTTC. Its protein product is CASSFSLGGTAEQYF.

The chain has TRBV27 and TRBJ2-1; weak D call: TRBD2 (5 bases). This CDR3 has 16 residues. V was clipped by 1 base and J by 7 bases, with 17 bases between them. Per germline, CDR1 MNHEY and CDR2 SMNVEV (reference sequence). The CDR3 loop is CASSLYFGESRNEQFF. The CDR3 DNA reads TGTGCCAGCAGTTTATATTTCGGGGAAAGTAGGAATGAGCAGTTCTTC.

This clone occurred once. V usage is TRBV18 and J usage is TRBJ1-1, with D perhaps matching TRBD1 (6 bases). This CDR3 has 15 amino acids. Trimming pared 1 base from V and 4 bases from J, leaving 13 bases between. Germline assignment: CDR1 KGHSH and CDR2 LQKENI. CDR3 region: CASSPQGGDGTEAFF. CDR3 nucleotides: TGTGCCAGCTCACCACAAGGGGGGGACGGCACTGAAGCTTTCTTT.

The V gene is TRBV29-1, the J gene TRBJ1-2; D gene ambiguous. Trimming removed 5 bases from V and 0 bases from J, with 16 bases in between. Germline CDR1 is SQVTM and CDR2 is ANQGSEA. This CDR3 spans 15 amino acids. For the CDR3, the DNA is TGCAGCGTTTTCGGGCTTGGGGAGTCTAACTATGGCTACACCTTC. As protein: CSVFGLGESNYGYTF.

The rearrangement joins TRBV2 to TRBJ1-6; possible D gene TRBD1, 6 bases. The CDR3 covers 14 residues. Trimming left V 7 bases short and J 7 bases short, with 14 bases between. The germline V gene has CDR1 SNHLY and CDR2 FYNNEI. The CDR3 sequence: CASKDRGVNSPLHF. The CDR3 DNA reads TGTGCCAGCAAGGACAGAGGGGTAAATTCACCCCTCCACTTT.

The rearrangement links TRBV9 to TRBJ1-1; D possibly corresponds to TRBD1 (5 bases). The V end lost 3 bases, the J end lost 4 bases, and 16 bases lay between the germline ends. The CDR3 is made up of 15 amino acids. Germline loops: CDR1 SGDLS, CDR2 YYNGEE. The CDR3 sequence is CASSAPAGEGTEAFF. CDR3 sequence (DNA): TGTGCCAGCAGCGCTCCGGCGGGGGAGGGCACTGAAGCTTTCTTT.

This clone was observed once. The chain has TRBV7-9 and TRBJ2-7; tentatively, D is TRBD2 (6 bases). V was shortened by 3 bases and J by 6 bases, with 15 bases between the two germline ends. CDR1 SEHNR and CDR2 FQNEAQ come from the germline V gene (reference sequence). The CDR3 contains 14 residues. This CDR3 reads CASSFSGESTEQYF. In DNA, the CDR3 is TGTGCCAGCAGCTTTTCGGGAGAGTCTACCGAGCAGTACTTC. The full variable domain, in which reference TRBV7-9 and TRBJ2-7 provide the parts outside the CDR3, is DTGVSQNPRHKITKRGQNVTFRCDPISEHNRLYWYRQTLGQGPEFLTYFQNEAQLEKSRLLSDRFSAERPKGSFSTLEIQRTEQGDSAMYLCASSFSGESTEQYFGPGTRLTVT.

This clone has only one observation. The rearrangement joins TRBV6-5 to TRBJ2-3, with a tentative D call TRBD1 (6 bases). The CDR3 is 15 residues long. Germline V lookup: CDR1 MNHEY, CDR2 SVGAGI. V lost 0 bases and J lost 4, with 11 bases in between. CDR3 sequence: CASSYSQGLADTQYF. The CDR3 DNA sequence: TGTGCCAGCAGTTACTCGCAGGGGTTGGCAGATACGCAGTATTTT.

CDR3: CASQGKDEGGNQPQHF. CDR3 DNA: TGTGCCAGCCAGGGAAAAGACGAGGGGGGCAATCAGCCCCAGCATTTT. V gene TRBV7-9 combines with J gene TRBJ1-5, with D possibly TRBD1 on 6 matching bases. CDR3 length equals 16 residues. With 8 bases removed from V and 2 bases from J, the gap between germline ends came to 19 bases. Per germline, CDR1 SEHNR and CDR2 FQNEAQ (reference sequence).

The V call is TRBV29-1, the J call TRBJ2-3; possibly TRBD1 for D (5 bases). The CDR3 spans 12 residues. The V gene's germline CDR1 is SQVTM and CDR2 ANQGSEA. V lost 2 bases and J 4 bases, leaving 7 bases between the germline ends. CDR3 bases: TGCAGCGTTGAATTAGGGGCAGATACGCAGTATTTT. Translating gives CSVELGADTQYF.

This chain uses TRBV15 with TRBJ2-3, with 9 bases identical to TRBD2. The CDR3 totals 17 residues. The trim removed 0 bases at V and 8 bases at J, leaving 12 bases unmatched. CDR1 is LNHNV and CDR2 is YYDKDF in the germline V gene (reference sequence). The CDR3 coding sequence is TGTGCCACCAGCAGAGATCGTATGACTAGCGGTCCAGTTACGCAGTATTTT. Translation: CATSRDRMTSGPVTQYF.